The T cell receptor beta chain described here comes from a study of cytomegalovirus exposure and HLA in healthy donors. Across the whole study: Researchers found that roughly 81% of under 450 genotyped donors fell within the Caucasian-associated ancestry cluster. Findings and limits, study-wide: Most TCR sequences were rare, but some public TCRs occurred in many donors.

V lost 3 bases, J lost 4 bases, and 7 bases stayed unmatched. CDR1 SGDLS and CDR2 YYNGEE come from the germline V gene. The CDR3 spans 15 residues. At sampling all donors were nominally healthy, likely with unrecorded immune exposures. Vbeta (60) and Jbeta (13) primers were used in the PCR. In the original analysis: Tens of millions of unique TCR beta chains, roughly 11 million of them shared, were counted by a later analysis. The table came from immunoSEQ multiplex PCR; TCRdb's copy has only in-frame clones and leaves some out. V, J and clone size were drawn from that table, and D and trimming were deduced from the DNA. The sample lists around 200,000 clones, about 69% occurring once. This clone was counted a few times. The antigen remains undetermined.

This sequence was found in a man aged 25 to 40 in good health and CMV-seropositive. V and J are TRBV9 and TRBJ2-7; the match to TRBD2 covers 10 bases. The sample taken for sequencing was PBMCs. The CDR3, as DNA: TGTGCCAGCAGCGGGGAAGAGCGGGGGGGGTACGAGCAGTACTTC. Protein sequence: CASSGEERGGYEQYF.